The 5 T cell receptor beta chains in this list originate from one sample, sequenced in a study of blood T cell repertoires in COVID-19. Clones were read by immunoSEQ multiplex PCR, and TCRdb kept only the in-frame ones, dropping some. The table records around 280,000 clones, 89% of them present only once. Sequencing was performed on PBMCs or T cells enriched from blood (not recorded which). The receptors derive from a woman aged 35 to 49 who had recovered from COVID-19.

This chain connects TRBV10-3 to TRBJ2-1; 9 bases match TRBD2. The CDR3 consists of 16 residues. Trimming removed 5 bases from V and 3 bases from J; junction bases left unmatched: 8. Germline-derived CDR1 and CDR2 are ENHRY and SYGVKD. Here the CDR3 reads CAISSGLAGIYNEQFF. The CDR3 DNA sequence: TGTGCCATCAGTTCGGGGCTAGCGGGGATCTACAATGAGCAGTTCTTC.

The V and J genes are TRBV3-1 (or the pseudogene TRBV3-2) and TRBJ1-4, with D hard to call. The CDR3 consists of 12 residues. Germline loops: CDR1 LGHDT, CDR2 YNNKEL (reference sequence). V dropped 4 bases and J dropped 8 bases, with 8 bases sitting between them. The CDR3 sequence is CASSPGGEKLFF. The DNA for the CDR3 is TGTGCCAGCAGCCCAGGAGGCGAAAAACTGTTTTTT.

The sample holds one count of this clone. The V gene is TRBV9, the J gene TRBJ2-3, with D perhaps matching TRBD1 (5 bases). CDR1 and CDR2 from the germline V gene are SGDLS and YYNGEE. Trimming left V 0 bases short and J 0 bases short, with 8 bases between. The CDR3 covers 15 residues. CDR3 sequence (DNA): TGTGCCAGCAGCGTAGTGGCAGGGAGCACAGATACGCAGTATTTT. It specifies CASSVVAGSTDTQYF.

For this clone: The sample carries other DNA sequences with the same CDR3. The rearrangement links TRBV9 to TRBJ2-3, with TRBD2 as a possible D gene (5 bases). With 0 bases removed from V and 3 bases from J, the gap between germline ends came to 11 bases. Germline V gives CDR1 SGDLS, CDR2 YYNGEE. This CDR3 spans 15 amino acids. CDR3 region: CASSVDGRSTDTQYF. CDR3 bases: TGTGCCAGCAGCGTAGATGGGAGATCGACAGATACGCAGTATTTT.

The chain has TRBV11-2 and TRBJ1-1, with D perhaps matching TRBD1 (6 bases). Germline V gene lookup returns CDR1 SGHAT and CDR2 FQNNGV. The CDR3 is 14 residues long. V lost 1 base, J lost 8 bases, and 14 bases lay in between. CDR3 in amino acids: CASSLVEGTREAFF. In DNA form, the CDR3 reads TGTGCCAGCAGCTTAGTAGAGGGGACAAGGGAAGCTTTCTTT.